A single sample is the source of the 10 T cell receptor beta chains below, sequenced in a study of blood T cell repertoires in COVID-19. The method was immunoSEQ multiplex PCR; TCRdb's version includes in-frame clones alone and lacks a portion of them. The sample yields 100,000 to 150,000 clones, around 83% seen once. Sequences were obtained from peripheral blood. The receptor set was obtained from an elderly man with active or convalescent COVID-19.

The chain couples TRBV5-1 to TRBJ2-2; D perhaps matches TRBD1 (6 bases). The CDR3 is made up of 16 amino acids. V lost 1 base, J lost 1 base, and 11 bases lay in between. Germline loops: CDR1 SGHRS, CDR2 YFSETQ. DNA of the CDR3: TGCGCCAGCAGCTTGTTCCGCAGGGGGAACACCGGGGAGCTGTTTTTT. It translates to CASSLFRRGNTGELFF.

The chain has TRBV6-6 and TRBJ1-5, with D hard to call. V was trimmed by 0 bases and J by 5 bases, leaving 11 bases between them. CDR1 and CDR2 from the germline V gene are MNHNY and SVGAGI (reference sequence). This CDR3 has 15 residues. The DNA for the CDR3 is TGTGCCAGCAGTTACTCGGGCAGGTACGATCAGCCCCAGCATTTT. Amino acids: CASSYSGRYDQPQHF.

This clone was detected only a few times. The rearrangement joins TRBV9 to TRBJ2-1; possibly TRBD1 for D (6 bases). The V end lost 4 bases, the J end lost 7 bases, and 21 bases lay between the germline ends. The germline gives CDR1 SGDLS, CDR2 YYNGEE. This CDR3 comprises 16 residues. CDR3 sequence reads: CASSPRVGAGLNEQFF. CDR3 DNA: TGTGCCAGCAGCCCGAGAGTGGGGGCAGGCCTGAATGAGCAGTTCTTC.

This chain connects TRBV19 to TRBJ1-4; a possible D gene is TRBD1 (5 bases). Germline lookup yields CDR1 LNHDA and CDR2 SQIVND (reference sequence). V lost 5 bases and J 3 bases, leaving 13 bases between the germline ends. The CDR3 runs to 15 residues. CDR3 sequence (DNA): TGTGCCAGTAGTTTCGGGCAGACAGCTAATGAAAAACTGTTTTTT. Its protein is CASSFGQTANEKLFF.

The V gene is TRBV3-1 (or the pseudogene TRBV3-2), the J gene TRBJ1-1; D call uncertain. V was shortened by 0 bases and J by 8 bases, with 7 bases between the two germline ends. This CDR3 is 12 amino acids long. Germline V gene lookup returns CDR1 LGHDT and CDR2 YNNKEL (reference sequence). CDR3 sequence: CASSQESAEAFF. DNA for the CDR3: TGTGCCAGCAGCCAAGAGAGCGCCGAAGCTTTCTTT.

The V call is TRBV27, the J call TRBJ2-7, with 11 bases identical to TRBD2. V was pared by 3 bases and J by 3 bases, with 4 bases of the junction left unmatched. Per germline, CDR1 MNHEY and CDR2 SMNVEV (reference sequence). The CDR3 totals 15 residues. The CDR3 loop is CASSFSLAGGYEQYF. For the CDR3, the DNA is TGTGCCAGCAGTTTTAGTCTAGCGGGGGGCTACGAGCAGTACTTC.

The chain links TRBV19 to TRBJ1-5, with TRBD1 matching over 7 bases. The junction had 13 bases not matched to a gene; V was cut back by 1 base and J by 1 base. This CDR3 comprises 19 residues. Germline loops: CDR1 LNHDA, CDR2 SQIVND (reference sequence). CDR3 residues: CASSIGPTGKGKSNQPQHF. The DNA of the CDR3 is TGTGCCAGTAGTATAGGACCGACAGGGAAGGGGAAGAGCAATCAGCCCCAGCATTTT.

The chain links TRBV5-1 to TRBJ2-1, with 10 bases lining up with TRBD2. Germline V gene data show CDR1 as SGHRS and CDR2 as YFSETQ. This CDR3 has 15 residues. The V gene end was trimmed by 4 bases and the J gene end by 4 bases; junction bases not matched to a gene: 5. CDR3 DNA: TGCGCCAGCAGCGGTAGCGGGGGGCTTTACAATGAGCAGTTCTTC. It codes for CASSGSGGLYNEQFF.

This chain joins TRBV5-5 and TRBJ2-5, with 10 positions matching TRBD2. After removal of 1 base from V and 1 base from J, the junction contained 4 bases not matched to a gene. The CDR3 sequence is 16 residues long. Per germline, CDR1 SGHKS and CDR2 YYEKEE (reference sequence). In nucleotides, the CDR3 is TGTGCCAGCAGCTTGTTGGCTAGCGGGGGCCAAGAGACCCAGTACTTC. It is translated as CASSLLASGGQETQYF.

This chain joins TRBV2 and TRBJ1-6; D remains ambiguous. Germline V lookup: CDR1 SNHLY, CDR2 FYNNEI. V was cut by 1 base and J by 0 bases, with 10 bases left in between. This CDR3 contains 17 residues. CDR3 in amino acids: CASSEGVGSSYNSPLHF. CDR3 nucleotides: TGTGCCAGCAGTGAAGGGGTCGGGAGCTCCTATAATTCACCCCTCCACTTT.